The clone carrying this T cell receptor (beta chain) was counted between two and nine times. This CDR3 region has 15 residues. V lost 4 bases and J lost 0, with 10 bases in between. Germline V gives CDR1 LGHDT, CDR2 YNNKEL (reference sequence). The data were produced by immunoSEQ multiplex PCR, yet TCRdb's version contains in-frame clones alone and is incomplete. This sample has around 150,000 clones, with about 80% found just once. This specimen comes from a study of blood T cell repertoires in COVID-19. Study at large: The cDNA or gDNA used as material had been derived from T cells, B-cell-depleted T cells, or PBMCs.

This rearrangement joins TRBV3-1 (or the pseudogene TRBV3-2) to TRBJ2-4; TRBD1 might be the D (7 bases). This receptor was identified in a woman older than 75 with acute or convalescent COVID-19. Sequenced sample: peripheral blood. CDR3 sequence (DNA): TGTGCCAGCAGCCGACAGGGACTAGCCAAAAACATTCAGTACTTC. Translation: CASSRQGLAKNIQYF.